This is a list of T cell receptor beta chains from one sample in a study of CD8 T cell repertoires and HIV-1 epitope variants. Antigens of these TCRs are unknown. Libraries were prepared by immunoSEQ multiplex PCR; TCRdb keeps only in-frame clonotypes and omits some of them. The sample contains some 5,500 clones, about 68% of which appear only once. Sequencing was performed on cultured CD8+ T cells derived from PBMCs. The receptors originated from a male donor with HIV. Each CDR3 is given with its conserved first and last residue. Each record gives: D gene, V gene, J gene, clone size, CDR3 protein, CDR3 DNA. A D gene is named only where the DNA matches it firmly. Some rows have no size entry. The others give once, few or many, or a class for an expanded clone.

D gene: TRBD1; V gene: TRBV5-4; J gene: TRBJ2-7; clone size: .; CDR3 protein: CASSFGQGSYEQYF; CDR3 DNA: TGTGCCAGCAGCTTTGGACAGGGGTCCTACGAGCAGTACTTC
D gene: .; V gene: TRBV4-3; J gene: TRBJ2-7; clone size: few; CDR3 protein: CASSHAQGGLHEQYF; CDR3 DNA: TGCGCCAGCAGCCACGCACAGGGAGGCCTTCACGAGCAGTACTTC
D gene: .; V gene: TRBV30; J gene: TRBJ1-2; clone size: .; CDR3 protein: CAWSPGGTRGYTF; CDR3 DNA: TGTGCCTGGAGCCCCGGCGGGACGAGGGGCTACACCTTC
D gene: .; V gene: TRBV10-2; J gene: TRBJ2-7; clone size: .; CDR3 protein: CASAPGSLWDEQYF; CDR3 DNA: TGCGCCAGCGCCCCAGGCAGCCTTTGGGACGAGCAGTACTTC
D gene: .; V gene: TRBV11-3; J gene: TRBJ2-3; clone size: .; CDR3 protein: CASSRREGVGDTQYF; CDR3 DNA: TGTGCCAGCAGCCGAAGAGAGGGAGTGGGAGATACGCAGTATTTT
D gene: TRBD2; V gene: TRBV6-5; J gene: TRBJ2-1; clone size: once; CDR3 protein: CASSSSGSGRVYEQFF; CDR3 DNA: TGTGCCAGCAGTTCCTCGGGGAGCGGGAGGGTCTATGAGCAGTTCTTC
D gene: TRBD2; V gene: TRBV2; J gene: TRBJ2-7; clone size: .; CDR3 protein: CASSETSGRGRFDEQYF; CDR3 DNA: TGTGCCAGCAGTGAAACTAGCGGGAGAGGTCGTTTCGACGAGCAGTACTTC
D gene: .; V gene: TRBV5-6; J gene: TRBJ2-7; clone size: few; CDR3 protein: CASSSDRSYEQYF; CDR3 DNA: TGTGCCAGCAGCAGCGACAGGAGTTACGAGCAGTACTTC
D gene: TRBD1; V gene: TRBV13; J gene: TRBJ2-5; clone size: .; CDR3 protein: CASSSTGGETQYF; CDR3 DNA: TGTGCCAGCAGCTCGACAGGGGGAGAGACCCAGTACTTC
D gene: .; V gene: TRBV6-1; J gene: TRBJ1-5; clone size: .; CDR3 protein: CASIQGAGNQPQHF; CDR3 DNA: TGTGCCAGCATCCAAGGAGCGGGCAATCAGCCCCAGCATTTT
D gene: .; V gene: TRBV5-1; J gene: TRBJ1-2; clone size: large; CDR3 protein: CASSSQETNYGYTF; CDR3 DNA: TGCGCCAGCAGCTCGCAGGAGACTAACTATGGCTACACCTTC
D gene: .; V gene: TRBV7-7; J gene: TRBJ2-2; clone size: .; CDR3 protein: CASSLTGGENTGELFF; CDR3 DNA: TGTGCTAGCAGCCTCACCGGGGGAGAGAACACCGGGGAGCTGTTTTTT
D gene: .; V gene: TRBV7-9; J gene: TRBJ2-1; clone size: .; CDR3 protein: CASLPTGLQYNEQFF; CDR3 DNA: TGTGCCAGCTTGCCAACGGGACTCCAATACAATGAGCAGTTCTTC
D gene: TRBD2; V gene: TRBV6-4; J gene: TRBJ2-3; clone size: .; CDR3 protein: CASSDASGSTDTQYF; CDR3 DNA: TGTGCCAGCAGTGACGCTAGCGGGAGCACAGATACGCAGTATTTT
D gene: TRBD2; V gene: TRBV27; J gene: TRBJ2-7; clone size: .; CDR3 protein: CASSLSASGGYEQYF; CDR3 DNA: TGTGCCAGCAGTTTATCGGCTAGCGGGGGCTACGAGCAGTACTTC
D gene: TRBD1; V gene: TRBV29-1; J gene: TRBJ2-3; clone size: .; CDR3 protein: CSVDGTGPSTDTQYF; CDR3 DNA: TGCAGCGTTGACGGGACAGGGCCCAGCACAGATACGCAGTATTTT
D gene: TRBD2; V gene: TRBV19; J gene: TRBJ2-1; clone size: .; CDR3 protein: CASSISSGTGNEQFF; CDR3 DNA: TGTGCCAGTAGTATCTCTAGCGGGACCGGCAATGAGCAGTTCTTC
D gene: .; V gene: TRBV28; J gene: TRBJ1-4; clone size: .; CDR3 protein: CASTAGEAKEEKLFF; CDR3 DNA: TGTGCCAGCACCGCAGGGGAGGCTAAAGAAGAAAAACTGTTTTTT
D gene: TRBD1; V gene: TRBV9; J gene: TRBJ2-7; clone size: .; CDR3 protein: CASSVGQGAYEQYF; CDR3 DNA: TGTGCCAGCAGCGTAGGACAGGGGGCCTACGAGCAGTACTTC
D gene: TRBD1; V gene: TRBV30; J gene: TRBJ1-2; clone size: .; CDR3 protein: CAWSSRGQDHYGYTF; CDR3 DNA: TGTGCCTGGAGTTCCCGTGGACAGGATCACTATGGCTACACCTTC
D gene: TRBD2; V gene: TRBV7-7; J gene: TRBJ2-1; clone size: .; CDR3 protein: CASSLRLAGPYNEQFF; CDR3 DNA: TGTGCTAGCAGCCTCAGACTAGCGGGACCTTACAATGAGCAGTTCTTC
D gene: .; V gene: TRBV7-3; J gene: TRBJ1-2; clone size: .; CDR3 protein: CASSLAVGRNYGYTF; CDR3 DNA: TGTGCCAGCAGCTTAGCTGTAGGGCGGAACTATGGCTACACCTTC
D gene: TRBD2; V gene: TRBV19; J gene: TRBJ2-1; clone size: .; CDR3 protein: CASSILAGGGNEQFF; CDR3 DNA: TGTGCCAGTAGTATTCTAGCGGGGGGAGGGAATGAGCAGTTCTTC
D gene: TRBD1; V gene: TRBV28; J gene: TRBJ2-7; clone size: .; CDR3 protein: CASSLGQGASDEQYF; CDR3 DNA: TGTGCCAGCAGTTTAGGGCAGGGGGCGAGTGACGAGCAGTACTTC
D gene: TRBD2; V gene: TRBV7-6; J gene: TRBJ2-7; clone size: .; CDR3 protein: CASSSLAEDYEQYF; CDR3 DNA: TGTGCCAGCAGCTCCCTAGCGGAAGATTACGAGCAGTACTTC
D gene: TRBD1; V gene: TRBV30; J gene: TRBJ2-5; clone size: .; CDR3 protein: CAWQDRGGETQYF; CDR3 DNA: TGTGCCTGGCAGGACAGGGGCGGGGAGACCCAGTACTTC
D gene: .; V gene: TRBV28; J gene: TRBJ2-7; clone size: .; CDR3 protein: CASSPQTVYEQYF; CDR3 DNA: TGTGCCAGCAGTCCCCAGACTGTTTACGAGCAGTACTTC